This entry lists 27 T cell receptor beta chains sequenced from one sample in a study of CD8+ T cells in alopecia areata. Specified treatment: oral pan-JAK inhibitor, 5-10 mg twice daily. It was cDNA, reverse transcribed from extracted RNA, that served as the sequencing template. The protocol was immunoSEQ multiplex PCR, while the TCRdb copy is restricted to in-frame clones and leaves out a portion. This table has hundreds of thousands of clones, around two fifths appearing once. The specimen was CD4+ T cells sorted from blood, collected at approximately week 30, from a patient treated with tofacitinib. The receptors come from a human donor with alopecia areata.

The V and J genes are TRBV30 and TRBJ2-7; the D is unclear. Trimming pared 2 bases from V and 6 bases from J, leaving 8 bases between. This CDR3 region has 11 residues. The germline CDR1 and CDR2 sequences are GTSNPN and SVGIG (reference sequence). In nucleotides, the CDR3 is TGTGCCTGGAGTTTAGTTACCGAGCAGTACTTC. Protein product: CAWSLVTEQYF.

The chain links TRBV6-1 to TRBJ2-4; possibly TRBD2 for D (6 bases). CDR3 size: 12 residues. Germline CDR1 is MNHNS and CDR2 is SASEGT. V lost 6 bases to trimming and J lost 9 bases, with 12 bases between them. The CDR3 nucleotides are TGTGCCAGCAGCCCCACCGGGAGCATTCAGTACTTC. Encoded protein: CASSPTGSIQYF.

The V and J genes are TRBV9 and TRBJ2-3; 8 nucleotides align to TRBD2. The V and J ends lost 3 bases and 4 bases, in that order; junction bases with no gene match: 4. Germline CDR1 and CDR2: SGDLS and YYNGEE. The CDR3 length is 14 residues. The CDR3 sequence: CASSGYGRADTQYF. The DNA for the CDR3 is TGTGCCAGCAGCGGGTACGGGAGGGCAGATACGCAGTATTTT.

The CDR3, as DNA: TGTGCCAGCAGCGTAGGACTAGCGGACGCGAACACCGGGGAGCTGTTTTTT. Its protein product is CASSVGLADANTGELFF. The chain couples TRBV9 to TRBJ2-2, with 9 nucleotides matching TRBD2. The V gene end was trimmed by 0 bases and the J gene end by 0 bases; junction bases not matched to a gene: 3. CDR3 length equals 17 residues. Germline V lookup: CDR1 SGDLS, CDR2 YYNGEE.

This clone was found a few times. The rearrangement links TRBV7-3 to TRBJ2-2; D possibly corresponds to TRBD1 (6 bases). The CDR3 consists of 14 residues. Germline V gene lookup returns CDR1 SGHTA and CDR2 FQGTGA. Trimming pared 1 base from V and 5 bases from J, leaving 8 bases between. In DNA form, the CDR3 reads TGTGCCAGCAGCTTAAACAGGGTTACCGGGGAGCTGTTTTTT. This translates into CASSLNRVTGELFF.

This rearrangement joins TRBV29-1 to TRBJ1-1, with no clear D. The CDR3 loop spans 13 amino acids. Looked up from germline, CDR1 is SQVTM and CDR2 is ANQGSEA. V was shortened by 5 bases and J by 0 bases, with 10 bases between the two germline ends. This CDR3 is CSVRGRMNTEAFF. The CDR3 bases are TGCAGCGTTCGCGGAAGAATGAACACTGAAGCTTTCTTT.

This clone showed up just a few times. The V and J genes are TRBV29-1 and TRBJ1-1, with 8 bases that match TRBD1. Looked up from germline, CDR1 is SQVTM and CDR2 is ANQGSEA. With V trimmed by 6 bases and J by 6 bases, 9 bases remained unmatched. The CDR3 has 13 residues. CDR3 bases: TGCAGCGTGAACTCAGGGGGCGTATCTGAAGCTTTCTTT. It encodes CSVNSGGVSEAFF.

This chain joins TRBV6-5 and TRBJ1-2; TRBD1 agrees at 9 bases. The ends lost 6 bases at V and 4 bases at J; junction bases unmatched: 6. The CDR3 is 14 residues long. Per germline, CDR1 MNHEY and CDR2 SVGAGI. CDR3: CASRYRDRAYGYTF. CDR3 coding DNA: TGTGCCAGCAGGTACCGGGACAGGGCCTATGGCTACACCTTC.

This clone came up a few times. Other DNA sequences in this sample translate to the same CDR3. The chain couples TRBV5-1 to TRBJ2-5; D is unresolved. This CDR3 region has 11 residues. Between the trimmed V and J ends, which lost 4 bases and 1 base, there was a span of 2 bases. The germline gives CDR1 SGHRS, CDR2 YFSETQ. DNA for the CDR3: TGCGCCAGCAGCGTCCAAGAGACCCAGTACTTC. As protein: CASSVQETQYF.

Only a few counts were recorded for this clone. This chain joins TRBV6-5 and TRBJ2-7; 9 bases align to TRBD2. This CDR3 has 15 amino acids. J gave up 0 bases and V 6 bases, and 6 bases lay outside the gene matches. The germline V gene encodes CDR1 MNHEY and CDR2 SVGAGI. CDR3 bases: TGTGCCAGCAGCAAGACAGCGGGGGGCTCCTACGAGCAGTACTTC. Translated, it gives CASSKTAGGSYEQYF.

The sample holds one count of this clone. The chain joins TRBV7-6 to TRBJ1-1, with TRBD1 matching over 7 bases. Germline loops: CDR1 SGHVS, CDR2 FNYEAQ. With 4 bases clipped from V and 7 bases from J, the junction kept 3 bases outside the gene matches. CDR3 length: 12 residues. Here the CDR3 reads CASSSGGIEAFF. The CDR3 DNA reads as TGTGCCAGCAGCTCAGGGGGAATTGAAGCTTTCTTT.

The chain recombines TRBV5-1 with TRBJ2-7, with D perhaps being TRBD1 or TRBD2 (6 bases each). The CDR3 extends over 15 amino acids. Germline V gene sequence: CDR1 SGHRS, CDR2 YFSETQ. V was pared by 0 bases and J by 0 bases, with 10 bases between. DNA for the CDR3: TGCGCCAGCAGCTTGGTATCGGGGGCCTCCTACGAGCAGTACTTC. It translates to CASSLVSGASYEQYF.

This chain connects TRBV10-3 to TRBJ2-3; D possibly corresponds to TRBD2 (6 bases). V lost 4 bases to trimming and J lost 1 base, with 9 bases between them. This CDR3 is 14 amino acids long. From germline, CDR1 is ENHRY and CDR2 SYGVKD. CDR3 sequence: CAISGGTGTDTQYF. The CDR3 nucleotides read TGTGCCATCAGTGGGGGGACTGGCACAGATACGCAGTATTTT.

This clone was counted only a few times. The V and J genes are TRBV9 and TRBJ2-1; 7 bases agree with TRBD2. The CDR3 is made up of 15 amino acids. Losses at the gene ends were 3 bases for V and 3 bases for J; bases not matched to a gene: 6. CDR1 SGDLS and CDR2 YYNGEE come from the germline V gene. The CDR3 nucleotides read TGTGCCAGCAGCGCTCCGGGACTACTCTACAATGAGCAGTTCTTC. Amino acids: CASSAPGLLYNEQFF.

A few counts support this clone. Other nucleotide sequences in the sample specify the same CDR3. J is TRBJ2-7 and V is TRBV29-1, with 14 bases matching TRBD2. From germline, CDR1 is SQVTM and CDR2 ANQGSEA. The CDR3 has 14 amino acids. V shed 6 bases, J shed 4 bases, and the junction held 5 bases outside the gene matches. The CDR3 DNA sequence: TGCAGCGTCGGGGGACTAGCGGGAGTGTACGAGCAGTACTTC. Translation gives CSVGGLAGVYEQYF.

This clone has only one observation. V gene TRBV29-1 combines with J gene TRBJ2-3; 7 bases align to TRBD2. The CDR3 runs 14 residues. The ends lost 4 bases at V and 0 bases at J; junction bases unmatched: 4. The germline CDR1 and CDR2 sequences are SQVTM and ANQGSEA. The CDR3 here is CSVGGGISTDTQYF. CDR3 DNA: TGCAGCGTTGGGGGGGGAATAAGCACAGATACGCAGTATTTT.

This clone was counted a few times. The chain carries TRBV13 and TRBJ2-3, with D hard to call. Germline CDR1 reads PRHDT; CDR2 reads FYEKMQ (reference sequence). V lost 7 bases and J 2 bases, leaving 13 bases between the germline ends. The CDR3 has 14 residues. The DNA of the CDR3 is TGTGCCAGCAACCCGCCGGCTCTCACAGATACGCAGTATTTT. Translation gives CASNPPALTDTQYF.

Notes on this clone: Its ends do not fully match the called genes, so a read error is possible. This sequence joins TRBV30 and TRBJ1-4; D might be TRBD1 (5 bases). The length of the CDR3 is 13 residues. Germline assignment: CDR1 GTSNPN and CDR2 SVGIG (reference sequence). The CDR3 nucleotides are TGTGCCTGGAGTCCCACAACCACCGGGACGGCCGTTTTT. Residues: CAWSPTTTGTAVF.

This clone was counted only a few times. The gene calls are TRBV29-1 and TRBJ1-1; D is possibly TRBD1 (6 bases). The germline gives CDR1 SQVTM, CDR2 ANQGSEA. This CDR3 comprises 11 residues. Trimming removed 7 bases from V and 6 bases from J, with 12 bases in between. CDR3 in amino acids: CSACGGPEAFF. As DNA, the CDR3 is TGCAGCGCCTGTGGGGGGCCTGAAGCTTTCTTT.

This clone has just a few counts. The chain is built from TRBV28 and TRBJ1-2; possible D gene TRBD1, 5 bases. The CDR3 loop spans 13 amino acids. V was clipped by 6 bases and J by 4 bases, with 12 bases between them. Germline V lookup: CDR1 MDHEN, CDR2 SYDVKM. The CDR3 here is CASSLQGVYGYTF. The DNA for the CDR3 is TGTGCCAGCAGCCTGCAGGGAGTCTATGGCTACACCTTC.

The chain recombines TRBV2 with TRBJ2-4; maybe TRBD2 (5 bases). This CDR3 has 17 amino acids. Looked up from germline, CDR1 is SNHLY and CDR2 is FYNNEI. V was pared by 4 bases and J by 3 bases, with 19 bases between. The DNA for the CDR3 is TGTGCCAGCAGTGGGGGTTCGGGGAGCGTCGGCAAAAACATTCAGTACTTC. This sequence encodes CASSGGSGSVGKNIQYF.

This chain links TRBV10-3 with TRBJ2-1; D call uncertain. CDR3 size: 15 residues. V was cut by 0 bases and J by 8 bases, with 14 bases left in between. Germline V gene sequence: CDR1 ENHRY, CDR2 SYGVKD. The CDR3 DNA is TGTGCCATCAGTGAGTCTGACGTAGCCACCCATGAGCAGTTCTTC. Protein: CAISESDVATHEQFF.

This chain connects TRBV27 to TRBJ1-2, with TRBD1 matching over 9 bases. Germline loops: CDR1 MNHEY, CDR2 SMNVEV (reference sequence). Trimming at V came to 6 bases and at J to 3 bases, leaving 5 bases not matched to a gene. The CDR3 length is 14 residues. The CDR3 reads CASSRTGGDYGYTF. CDR3 DNA: TGTGCCAGCAGCCGAACAGGGGGCGACTATGGCTACACCTTC.

The table lists this clone with a few counts. This chain uses TRBV4-2 with TRBJ2-7; a possible D gene is TRBD1 (6 bases). Trimming shortened V by 5 bases and J by 3 bases, and 17 bases separated the two germline ends. The CDR3 spans 15 residues. CDR1 LGHNA and CDR2 YNFKEQ come from the germline V gene. CDR3 residues: CASSSTGTPYYEQYF. CDR3 coding DNA: TGTGCCAGCAGCTCGACCGGGACACCCTACTACGAGCAGTACTTC.

The chain employs TRBV19 and TRBJ1-6, with 8 bases that match TRBD1. The germline V gene has CDR1 LNHDA and CDR2 SQIVND (reference sequence). V trimming: 0 bases; J trimming: 9 bases; junction bases outside the gene matches: 4. The length of the CDR3 is 15 residues. CDR3 coding DNA: TGTGCCAGTAGTATAGACTCAGGGGGCAGTTCACCCCTCCACTTT. Protein sequence: CASSIDSGGSSPLHF.

This clone was seen only once. The rearrangement links TRBV6-1 to TRBJ1-5; weak D call: TRBD1 (5 bases). The ends were cut back, 0 bases at V and 6 bases at J, with 12 bases in the middle. This CDR3 spans 15 amino acids. Germline assignment: CDR1 MNHNS and CDR2 SASEGT. The CDR3 spells CASSEAIRVAQPQHF. CDR3 nucleotides: TGTGCCAGCAGTGAAGCGATCAGGGTGGCTCAGCCCCAGCATTTT.

The V and J genes are TRBV18 and TRBJ1-2, with D tentatively TRBD1 (5 bases). The CDR3 covers 16 residues. Germline V CDR1 and CDR2: KGHSH, LQKENI. V lost 3 bases and J lost 5, with 19 bases in between. This CDR3 is CASSPGRDRRRYGYTF. The DNA of the CDR3 is TGTGCCAGCTCACCCGGTCGGGACCGAAGGAGGTATGGCTACACCTTC.